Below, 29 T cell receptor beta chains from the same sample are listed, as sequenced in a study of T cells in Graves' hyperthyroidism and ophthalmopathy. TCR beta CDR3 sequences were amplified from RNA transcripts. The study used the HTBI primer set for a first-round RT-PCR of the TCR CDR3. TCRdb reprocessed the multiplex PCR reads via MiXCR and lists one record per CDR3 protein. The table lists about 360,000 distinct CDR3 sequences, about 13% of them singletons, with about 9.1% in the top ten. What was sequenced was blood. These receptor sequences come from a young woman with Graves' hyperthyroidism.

DNA for the CDR3: TGTGCCAGGACTAGGTGGTACTGGCGCGGTGAGCAGTTCTTC. Amino acid sequence: CARTRWYWRGEQFF. V and J are TRBV7-4 and TRBJ2-1, with D possibly matching TRBD2 (6 bases). Germline CDR1 reads SGHVT; CDR2 reads SQSDAQ. The CDR3 spans 14 residues. Deletions cut 9 bases from V and 9 bases from J, with 21 bases between.

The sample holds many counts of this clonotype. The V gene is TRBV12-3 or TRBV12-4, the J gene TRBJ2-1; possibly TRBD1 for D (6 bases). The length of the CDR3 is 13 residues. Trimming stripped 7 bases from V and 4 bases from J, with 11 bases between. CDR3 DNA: TGTGCCAGCATTATACAGGGATACAATGAGCAGTTCTTC. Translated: CASIIQGYNEQFF.

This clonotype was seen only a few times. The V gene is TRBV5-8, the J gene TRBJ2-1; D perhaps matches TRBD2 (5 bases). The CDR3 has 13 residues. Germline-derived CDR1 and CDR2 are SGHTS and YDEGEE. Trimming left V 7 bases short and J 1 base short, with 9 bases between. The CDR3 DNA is TGTGCCAGCCCGTCGGGGTCCTACAATGAGCAGTTCTTC. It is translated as CASPSGSYNEQFF.

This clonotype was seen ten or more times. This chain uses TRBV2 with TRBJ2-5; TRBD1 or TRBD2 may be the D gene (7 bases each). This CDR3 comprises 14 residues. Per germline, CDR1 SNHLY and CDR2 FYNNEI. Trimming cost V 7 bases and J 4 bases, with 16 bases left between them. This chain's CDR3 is CASTTGWEGETQYF. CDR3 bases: TGTGCCAGCACGACAGGGTGGGAGGGAGAGACCCAGTACTTC. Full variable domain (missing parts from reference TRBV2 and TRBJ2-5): EPEVTQTPSHQVTQMGQEVILRCVPISNHLYFYWYRQILGQKVEFLVSFYNNEISEKSEIFDDQFSVERPDGSNFTLKIRSTKLEDSAMYFCASTTGWEGETQYFGPGTRLLVL.

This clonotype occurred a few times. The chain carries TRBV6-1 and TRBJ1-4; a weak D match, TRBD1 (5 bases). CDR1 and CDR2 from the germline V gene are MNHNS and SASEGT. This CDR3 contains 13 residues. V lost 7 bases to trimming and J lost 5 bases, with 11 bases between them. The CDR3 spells CASTGTGNEKLFF. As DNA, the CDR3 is TGTGCCAGCACCGGGACGGGGAATGAAAAACTGTTTTTT.

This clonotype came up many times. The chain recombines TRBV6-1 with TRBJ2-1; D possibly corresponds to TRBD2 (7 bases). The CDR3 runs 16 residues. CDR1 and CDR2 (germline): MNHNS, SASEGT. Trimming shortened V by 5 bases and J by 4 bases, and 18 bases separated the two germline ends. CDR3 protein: CASSWGGGQKYNEQFF. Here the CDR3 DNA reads TGTGCCAGCAGTTGGGGGGGCGGCCAGAAGTACAATGAGCAGTTCTTC.

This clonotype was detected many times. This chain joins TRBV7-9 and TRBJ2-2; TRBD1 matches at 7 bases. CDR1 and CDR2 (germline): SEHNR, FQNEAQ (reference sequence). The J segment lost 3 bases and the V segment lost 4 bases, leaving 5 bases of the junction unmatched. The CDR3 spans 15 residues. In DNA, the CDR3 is TGTGCCAGCAGCTCCAACAGGGGATACACCGGGGAGCTGTTTTTT. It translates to CASSSNRGYTGELFF.

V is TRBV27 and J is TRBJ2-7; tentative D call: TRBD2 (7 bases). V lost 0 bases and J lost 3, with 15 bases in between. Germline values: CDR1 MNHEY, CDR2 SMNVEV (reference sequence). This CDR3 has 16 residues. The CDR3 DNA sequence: TGTGCCAGCAGTTTATCAGGGGGGGGGCGGGACTACGAGCAGTACTTC. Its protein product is CASSLSGGGRDYEQYF.

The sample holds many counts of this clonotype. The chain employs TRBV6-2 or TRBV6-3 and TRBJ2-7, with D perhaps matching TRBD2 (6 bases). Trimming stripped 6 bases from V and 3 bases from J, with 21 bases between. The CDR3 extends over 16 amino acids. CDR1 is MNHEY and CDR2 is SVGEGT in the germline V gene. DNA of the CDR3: TGTGCCAGCAGCTCAGCCGGGACGGGACTTTACTACGAGCAGTACTTC. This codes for CASSSAGTGLYYEQYF.

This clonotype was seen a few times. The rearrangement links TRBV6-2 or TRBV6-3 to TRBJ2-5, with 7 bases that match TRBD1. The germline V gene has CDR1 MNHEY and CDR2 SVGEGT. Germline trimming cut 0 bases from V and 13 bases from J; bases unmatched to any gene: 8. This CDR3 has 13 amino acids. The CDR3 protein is CASSYSVSGQAYF. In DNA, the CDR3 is TGTGCCAGCAGTTACTCAGTCTCAGGACAGGCGTACTTC.

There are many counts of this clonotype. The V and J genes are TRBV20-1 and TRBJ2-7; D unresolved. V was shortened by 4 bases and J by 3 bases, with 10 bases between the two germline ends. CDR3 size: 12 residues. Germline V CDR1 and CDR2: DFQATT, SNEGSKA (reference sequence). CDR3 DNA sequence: TGCAGTGCTATAGGCAGAGTCTACGAGCAGTACTTC. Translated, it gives CSAIGRVYEQYF.

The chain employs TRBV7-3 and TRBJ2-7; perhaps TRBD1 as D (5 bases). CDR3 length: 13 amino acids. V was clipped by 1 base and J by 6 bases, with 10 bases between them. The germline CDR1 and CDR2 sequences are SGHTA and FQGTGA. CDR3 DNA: TGTGCCAGCAGCTTAAATTCAGGGCGCGAGCAGTACTTC. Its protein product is CASSLNSGREQYF.

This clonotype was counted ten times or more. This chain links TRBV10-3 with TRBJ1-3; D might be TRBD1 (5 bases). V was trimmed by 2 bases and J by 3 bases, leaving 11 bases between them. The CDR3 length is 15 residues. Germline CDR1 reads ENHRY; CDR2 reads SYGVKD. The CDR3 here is CAISEGQGYGNTIYF. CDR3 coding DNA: TGTGCCATCAGTGAGGGTCAGGGCTATGGAAACACCATATATTTT.

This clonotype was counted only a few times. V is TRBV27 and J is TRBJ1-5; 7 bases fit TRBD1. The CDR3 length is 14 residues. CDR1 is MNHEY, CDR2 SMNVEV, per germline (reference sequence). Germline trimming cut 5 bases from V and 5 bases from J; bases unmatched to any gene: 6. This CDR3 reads CASSPGQEYQPQHF. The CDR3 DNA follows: TGTGCCAGCAGTCCCGGACAGGAGTATCAGCCCCAGCATTTT.

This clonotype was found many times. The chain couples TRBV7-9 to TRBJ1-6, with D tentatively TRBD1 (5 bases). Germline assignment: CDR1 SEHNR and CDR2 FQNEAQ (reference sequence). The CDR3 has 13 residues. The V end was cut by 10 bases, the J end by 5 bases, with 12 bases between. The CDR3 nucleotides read TGTGCCACCGGGGCAGACGATAATTCACCCCTCCACTTT. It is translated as CATGADDNSPLHF.

The CDR3 here is CASSRGTGTGHHEQYF. For the CDR3, the DNA is TGCGCCAGCAGCCGAGGAACCGGGACAGGCCACCACGAGCAGTACTTC. The genes are TRBV4-3 and TRBJ2-7; TRBD1 matches 8 bases. Germline CDR1 reads LGHNA; CDR2 reads YSLEER. V shed 4 bases and J 5 bases; nucleotides not matched to a gene: 13. This CDR3 spans 16 amino acids.

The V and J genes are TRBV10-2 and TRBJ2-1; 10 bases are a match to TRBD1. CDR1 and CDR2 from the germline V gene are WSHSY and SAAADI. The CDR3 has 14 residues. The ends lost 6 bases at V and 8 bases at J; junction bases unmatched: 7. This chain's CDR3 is CASSPVTGGDEQFF. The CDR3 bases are TGCGCCAGCAGCCCCGTGACAGGGGGCGATGAGCAGTTCTTC.

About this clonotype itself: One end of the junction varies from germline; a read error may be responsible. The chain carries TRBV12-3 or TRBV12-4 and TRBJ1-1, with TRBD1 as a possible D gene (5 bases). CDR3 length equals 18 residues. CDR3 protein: CSSSPAQGPTGTNTEAFF. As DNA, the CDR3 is TGTTCCAGCAGTCCGGCGCAGGGCCCCACAGGTACGAACACTGAAGCTTTCTTT.

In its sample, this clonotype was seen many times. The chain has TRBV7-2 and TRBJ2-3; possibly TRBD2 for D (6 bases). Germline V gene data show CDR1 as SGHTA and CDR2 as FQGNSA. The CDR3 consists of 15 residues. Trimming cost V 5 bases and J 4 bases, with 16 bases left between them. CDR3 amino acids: CASSPQTGEADTQYF. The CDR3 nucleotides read TGTGCCAGCAGCCCCCAGACGGGGGAGGCAGATACGCAGTATTTT.

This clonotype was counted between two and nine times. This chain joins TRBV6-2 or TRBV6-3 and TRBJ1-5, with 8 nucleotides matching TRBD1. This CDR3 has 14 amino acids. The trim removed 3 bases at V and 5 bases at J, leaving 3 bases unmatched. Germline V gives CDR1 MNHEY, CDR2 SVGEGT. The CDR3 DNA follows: TGTGCCAGCAGTTATCCAGGGGGCGATCAGCCCCAGCATTTT. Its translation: CASSYPGGDQPQHF.

This CDR3 is CASSGRVGGELFF. The CDR3 DNA is TGTGCCAGCAGTGGGAGAGTGGGCGGGGAGCTGTTTTTT. The chain has TRBV6-1 and TRBJ2-2; no clear D. V lost 4 bases and J lost 7, with 10 bases in between. From germline, CDR1 is MNHNS and CDR2 SASEGT. The CDR3 has 13 residues.

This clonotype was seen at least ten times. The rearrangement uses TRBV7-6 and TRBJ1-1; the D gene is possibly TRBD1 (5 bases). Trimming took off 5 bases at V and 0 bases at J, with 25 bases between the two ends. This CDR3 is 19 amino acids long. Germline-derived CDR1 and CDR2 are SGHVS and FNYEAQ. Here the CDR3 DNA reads TGTGCCAGCAGCGCGACAATCCGGGGGGAGCTTTCCATGAACACTGAAGCTTTCTTT. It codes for CASSATIRGELSMNTEAFF. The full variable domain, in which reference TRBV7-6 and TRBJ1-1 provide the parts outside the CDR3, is GAGVSQSPRYKVTKRGQDVALRCDPISGHVSLYWYRQALGQGPEFLTYFNYEAQQDKSGLPNDRFSAERPEGSISTLTIQRTEQRDSAMYRCASSATIRGELSMNTEAFFGQGTRLTVV.

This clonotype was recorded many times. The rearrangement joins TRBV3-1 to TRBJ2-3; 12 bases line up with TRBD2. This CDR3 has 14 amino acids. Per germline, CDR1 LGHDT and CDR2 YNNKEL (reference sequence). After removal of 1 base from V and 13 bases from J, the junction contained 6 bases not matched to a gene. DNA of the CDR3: TGTGCCAGCAGCCAAGTGTCTAGCGGGGGGGCTAAGTATTTT. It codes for CASSQVSSGGAKYF.

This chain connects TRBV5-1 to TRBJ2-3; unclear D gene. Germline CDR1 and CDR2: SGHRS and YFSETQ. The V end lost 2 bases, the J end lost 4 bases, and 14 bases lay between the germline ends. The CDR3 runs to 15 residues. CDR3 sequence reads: CASSFSGDGADTQYF. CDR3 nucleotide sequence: TGCGCCAGCAGCTTCTCAGGAGATGGGGCAGATACGCAGTATTTT.

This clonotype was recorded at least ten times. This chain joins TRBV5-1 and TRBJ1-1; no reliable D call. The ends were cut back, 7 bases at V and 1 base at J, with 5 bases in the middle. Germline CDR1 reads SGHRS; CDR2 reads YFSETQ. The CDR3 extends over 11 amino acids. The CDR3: CASGTNTEAFF. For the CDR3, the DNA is TGCGCCAGCGGTACGAACACTGAAGCTTTCTTT. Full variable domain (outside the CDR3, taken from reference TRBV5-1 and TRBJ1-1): KAGVTQTPRYLIKTRGQQVTLSCSPISGHRSVSWYQQTPGQGLQFLFEYFSETQRNKGNFPGRFSGRQFSNSRSEMNVSTLELGDSALYLCASGTNTEAFFGQGTRLTVV.

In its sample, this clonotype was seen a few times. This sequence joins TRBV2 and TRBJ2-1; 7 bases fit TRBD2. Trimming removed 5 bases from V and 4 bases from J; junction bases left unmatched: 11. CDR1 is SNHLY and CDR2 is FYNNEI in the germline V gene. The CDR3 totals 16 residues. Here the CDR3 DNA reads TGTGCCAGCAGTAAAAGCGGGGTAACTAGATACAATGAGCAGTTCTTC. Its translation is CASSKSGVTRYNEQFF. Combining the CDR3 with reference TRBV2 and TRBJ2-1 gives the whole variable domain EPEVTQTPSHQVTQMGQEVILRCVPISNHLYFYWYRQILGQKVEFLVSFYNNEISEKSEIFDDQFSVERPDGSNFTLKIRSTKLEDSAMYFCASSKSGVTRYNEQFFGPGTRLTVL.

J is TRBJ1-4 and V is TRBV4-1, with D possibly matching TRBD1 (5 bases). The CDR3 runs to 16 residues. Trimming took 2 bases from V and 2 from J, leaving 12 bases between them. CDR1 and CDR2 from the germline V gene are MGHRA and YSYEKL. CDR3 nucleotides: TGCGCCAGCAGCCAATCTCGGGGGACCACTAATGAAAAACTGTTTTTT. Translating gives CASSQSRGTTNEKLFF.

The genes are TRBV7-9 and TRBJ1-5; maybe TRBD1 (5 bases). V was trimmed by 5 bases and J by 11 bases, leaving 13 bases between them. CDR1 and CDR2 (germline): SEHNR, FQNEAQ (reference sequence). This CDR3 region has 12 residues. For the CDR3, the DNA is TGTGCCAGCAGCCGTGACAGCGCGACCCAGCATTTT. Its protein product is CASSRDSATQHF. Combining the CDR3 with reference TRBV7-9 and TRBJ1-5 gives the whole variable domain DTGVSQNPRHKITKRGQNVTFRCDPISEHNRLYWYRQTLGQGPEFLTYFQNEAQLEKSRLLSDRFSAERPKGSFSTLEIQRTEQGDSAMYLCASSRDSATQHFGDGTRLSIL.

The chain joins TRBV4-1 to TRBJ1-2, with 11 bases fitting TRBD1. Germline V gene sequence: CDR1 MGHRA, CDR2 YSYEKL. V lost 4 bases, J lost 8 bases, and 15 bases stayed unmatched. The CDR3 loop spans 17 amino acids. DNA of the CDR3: TGCGCCAGCAGCCGGGCGGGAAGCCGGACAGGGGGCGGGGGCTACACCTTC. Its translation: CASSRAGSRTGGGGYTF.